This TCR beta chain was profiled in a study of shared T cell receptors in the human thymus. Germline lookup yields CDR1 GTSNPN and CDR2 SVGIG (reference sequence). Trimming at V came to 0 bases and at J to 4 bases, leaving 5 bases not matched to a gene. The CDR3 length is 15 residues. Assay used: immunoSEQ multiplex PCR; TCRdb lists only in-frame clones, some missing. In the table there are some 720,000 clones, approximately 88% of which are singletons. This sample also appeared in a second study, on human thymus T cells. That paper states: Thymic tissue was derived from resections collected during corrective heart surgery. V and J genes seemed to be used with bias in thymic and blood repertoires.

The sequenced sample was thymocytes. The chain is built from TRBV30 and TRBJ2-3; 9 bases agree with TRBD1. The sequence was collected from a boy younger than two with a congenital heart defect. CDR3 loop: CAWSVEGTGPDTQYF. The DNA of the CDR3 is TGTGCCTGGAGTGTAGAGGGGACAGGGCCAGATACGCAGTATTTT. Using reference TRBV30 and TRBJ2-3 for the parts outside the CDR3, the full variable domain is SQTIHQWPATLVQPVGSPLSLECTVEGTSNPNLYWYRQAAGRGLQLLFYSVGIGQISSEVPQNLSASRPQDRQFILSSKKLLLSDSGFYLCAWSVEGTGPDTQYFGPGTRLTVL.